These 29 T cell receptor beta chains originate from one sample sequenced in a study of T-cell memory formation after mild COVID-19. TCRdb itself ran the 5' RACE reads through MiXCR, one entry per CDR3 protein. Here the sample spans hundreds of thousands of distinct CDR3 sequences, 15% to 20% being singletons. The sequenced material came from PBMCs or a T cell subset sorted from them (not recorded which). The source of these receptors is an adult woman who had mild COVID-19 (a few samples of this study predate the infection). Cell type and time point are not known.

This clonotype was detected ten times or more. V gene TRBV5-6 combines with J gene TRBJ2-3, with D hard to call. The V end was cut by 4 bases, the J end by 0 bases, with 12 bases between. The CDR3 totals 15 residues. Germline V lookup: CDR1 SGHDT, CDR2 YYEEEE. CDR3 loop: CASSPTVSSTDTQYF. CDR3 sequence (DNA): TGTGCCAGCAGCCCGACGGTATCTAGCACAGATACGCAGTATTTT.

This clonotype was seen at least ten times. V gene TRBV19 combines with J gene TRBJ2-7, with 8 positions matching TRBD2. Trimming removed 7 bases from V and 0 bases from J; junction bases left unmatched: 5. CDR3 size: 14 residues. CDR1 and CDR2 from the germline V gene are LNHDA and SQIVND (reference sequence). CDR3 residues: CASIRGTSSYEQYF. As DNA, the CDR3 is TGTGCCAGTATAAGAGGGACTAGCTCCTACGAGCAGTACTTC.

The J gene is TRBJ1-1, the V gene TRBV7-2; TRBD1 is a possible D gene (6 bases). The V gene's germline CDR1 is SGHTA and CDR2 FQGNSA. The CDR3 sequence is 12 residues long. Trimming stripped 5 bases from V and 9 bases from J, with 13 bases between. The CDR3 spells CASSLNRAQAFF. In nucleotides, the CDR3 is TGTGCCAGCAGCCTGAACAGGGCTCAAGCTTTCTTT.

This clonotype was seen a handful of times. CDR3: CASSYSTGQPQHF. CDR3 coding DNA: TGTGCCAGCAGTTACTCGACAGGTCAGCCCCAGCATTTT. The chain uses TRBV6-5 and TRBJ1-5; D is perhaps TRBD1 (6 bases). Trimming shortened V by 0 bases and J by 6 bases, and 6 bases separated the two germline ends. The CDR3 has 13 amino acids. Germline V gene sequence: CDR1 MNHEY, CDR2 SVGAGI.

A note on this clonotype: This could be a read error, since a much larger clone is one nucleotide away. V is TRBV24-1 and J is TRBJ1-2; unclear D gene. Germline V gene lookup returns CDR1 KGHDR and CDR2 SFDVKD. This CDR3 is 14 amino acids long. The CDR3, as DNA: TGTGCCACCAGTGATCCGTGGCGCAGCTATGGCTGCACCTTC. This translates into CATSDPWRSYGCTF.

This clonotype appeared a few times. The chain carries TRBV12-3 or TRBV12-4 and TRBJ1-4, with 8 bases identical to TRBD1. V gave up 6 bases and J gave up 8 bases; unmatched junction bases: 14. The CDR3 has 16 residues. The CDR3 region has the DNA TGTGCCAGCAGAACTTATTCCGGGACAGGTAACGAAAAACTGTTTTTT. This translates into CASRTYSGTGNEKLFF.

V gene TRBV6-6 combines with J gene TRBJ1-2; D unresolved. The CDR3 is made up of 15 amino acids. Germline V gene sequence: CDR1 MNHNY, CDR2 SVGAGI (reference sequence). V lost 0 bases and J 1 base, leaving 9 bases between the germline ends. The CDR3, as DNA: TGTGCCAGCAGTTACTCAGACTCTTTTAACTATGGCTACACCTTC. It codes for CASSYSDSFNYGYTF.

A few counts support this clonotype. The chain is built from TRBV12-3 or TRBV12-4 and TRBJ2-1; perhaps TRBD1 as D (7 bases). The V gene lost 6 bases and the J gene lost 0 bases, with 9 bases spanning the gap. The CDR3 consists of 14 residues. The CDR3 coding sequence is TGTGCCAGCAGGCGGGACAGCTCCTACAATGAGCAGTTCTTC. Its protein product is CASRRDSSYNEQFF.

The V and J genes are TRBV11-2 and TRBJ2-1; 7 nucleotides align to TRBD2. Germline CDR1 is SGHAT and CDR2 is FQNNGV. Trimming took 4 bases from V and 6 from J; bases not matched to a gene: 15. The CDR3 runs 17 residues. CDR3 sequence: CASSSGWRLAVGNEQFF. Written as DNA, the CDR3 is TGTGCCAGCAGCTCGGGTTGGCGGCTAGCGGTGGGCAATGAGCAGTTCTTC. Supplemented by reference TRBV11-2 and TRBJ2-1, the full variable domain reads EAGVAQSPRYKIIEKRQSVAFWCNPISGHATLYWYQQILGQGPKLLIQFQNNGVVDDSQLPKDRFSAERLKGVDSTLKIQPAKLEDSAVYLCASSSGWRLAVGNEQFFGPGTRLTVL.

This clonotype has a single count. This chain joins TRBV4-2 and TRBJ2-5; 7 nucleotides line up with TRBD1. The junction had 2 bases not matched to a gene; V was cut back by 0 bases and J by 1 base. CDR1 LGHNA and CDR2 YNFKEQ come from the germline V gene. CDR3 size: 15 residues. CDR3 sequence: CASSQETGSQETQYF. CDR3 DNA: TGTGCCAGCAGCCAAGAGACAGGGAGCCAAGAGACCCAGTACTTC.

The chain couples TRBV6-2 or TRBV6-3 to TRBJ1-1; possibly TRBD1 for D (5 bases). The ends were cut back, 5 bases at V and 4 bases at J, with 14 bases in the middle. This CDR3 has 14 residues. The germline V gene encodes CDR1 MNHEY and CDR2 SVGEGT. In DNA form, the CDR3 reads TGTGCCAGCAGTCTCAGGGCCGGGATCACTGAAGCTTTCTTT. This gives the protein CASSLRAGITEAFF.

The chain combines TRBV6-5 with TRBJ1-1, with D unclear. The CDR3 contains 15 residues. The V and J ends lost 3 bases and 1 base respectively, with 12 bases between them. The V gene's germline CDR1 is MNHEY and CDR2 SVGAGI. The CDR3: CASSYRGGGNTEAFF. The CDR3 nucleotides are TGTGCCAGCAGTTATCGGGGAGGAGGGAACACTGAAGCTTTCTTT.

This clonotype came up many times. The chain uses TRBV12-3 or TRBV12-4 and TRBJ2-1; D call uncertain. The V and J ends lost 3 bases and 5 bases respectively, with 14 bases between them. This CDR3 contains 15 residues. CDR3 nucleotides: TGTGCCAGCAGTTTGCCGGCAACCACTAACAATGAGCAGTTCTTC. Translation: CASSLPATTNNEQFF.

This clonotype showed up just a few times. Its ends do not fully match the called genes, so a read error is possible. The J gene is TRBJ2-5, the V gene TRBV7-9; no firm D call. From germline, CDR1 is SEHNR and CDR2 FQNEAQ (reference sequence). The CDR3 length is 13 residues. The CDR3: CASSLPPGPQVHF. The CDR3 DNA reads TGTGCCAGCAGCTTGCCTCCGGGCCCCCAGGTGCACTTC.

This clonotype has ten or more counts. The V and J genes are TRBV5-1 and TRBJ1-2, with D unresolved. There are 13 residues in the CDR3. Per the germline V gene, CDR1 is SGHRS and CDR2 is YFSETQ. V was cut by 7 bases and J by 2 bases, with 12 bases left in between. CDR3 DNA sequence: TGCGCCAGCTCGGACGGATTCAACTATGGCTACACCTTC. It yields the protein CASSDGFNYGYTF.

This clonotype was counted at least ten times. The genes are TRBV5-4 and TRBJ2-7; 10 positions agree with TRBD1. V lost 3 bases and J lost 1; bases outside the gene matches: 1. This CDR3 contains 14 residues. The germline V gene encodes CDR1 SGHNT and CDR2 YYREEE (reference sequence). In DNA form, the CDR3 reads TGTGCCAGCAGCTGGGACAGGGGATCCTACGAGCAGTACTTC. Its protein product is CASSWDRGSYEQYF.

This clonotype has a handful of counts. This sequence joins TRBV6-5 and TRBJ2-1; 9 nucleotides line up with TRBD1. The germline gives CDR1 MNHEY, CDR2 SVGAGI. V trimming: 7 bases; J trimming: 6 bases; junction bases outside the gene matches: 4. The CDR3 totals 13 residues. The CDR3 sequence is CASISDRGNEQFF. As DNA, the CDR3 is TGTGCCAGCATTTCGGACAGGGGCAATGAGCAGTTCTTC.

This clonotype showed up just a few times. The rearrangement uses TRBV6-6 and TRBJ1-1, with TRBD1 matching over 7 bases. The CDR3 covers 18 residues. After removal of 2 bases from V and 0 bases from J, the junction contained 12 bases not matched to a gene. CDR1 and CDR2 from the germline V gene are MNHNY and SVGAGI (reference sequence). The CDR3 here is CASSYRGQTGRMNTEAFF. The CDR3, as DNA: TGTGCCAGCAGTTACCGGGGTCAGACAGGGAGAATGAACACTGAAGCTTTCTTT.

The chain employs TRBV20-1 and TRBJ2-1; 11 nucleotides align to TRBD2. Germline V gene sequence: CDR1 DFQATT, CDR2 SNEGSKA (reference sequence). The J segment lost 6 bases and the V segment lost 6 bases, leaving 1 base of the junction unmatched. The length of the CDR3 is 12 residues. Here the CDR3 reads CSAGTSGNEQFF. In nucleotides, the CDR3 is TGCAGTGCCGGGACTAGCGGCAATGAGCAGTTCTTC.

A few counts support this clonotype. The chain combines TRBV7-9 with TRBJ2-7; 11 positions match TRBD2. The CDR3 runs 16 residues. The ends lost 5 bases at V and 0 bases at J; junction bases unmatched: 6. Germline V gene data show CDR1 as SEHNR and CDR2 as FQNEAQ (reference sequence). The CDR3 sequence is CASSPGTSGPSYEQYF. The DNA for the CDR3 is TGTGCCAGCAGCCCGGGGACTAGCGGACCCTCCTACGAGCAGTACTTC.

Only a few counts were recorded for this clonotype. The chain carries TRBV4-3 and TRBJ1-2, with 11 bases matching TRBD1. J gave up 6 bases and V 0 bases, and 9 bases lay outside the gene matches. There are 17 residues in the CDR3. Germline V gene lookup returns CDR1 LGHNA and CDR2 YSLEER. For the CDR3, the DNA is TGCGCCAGCAGCCAAGAAGGCGGACAGGGGGCAACGGATGGCTACACCTTC. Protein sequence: CASSQEGGQGATDGYTF.

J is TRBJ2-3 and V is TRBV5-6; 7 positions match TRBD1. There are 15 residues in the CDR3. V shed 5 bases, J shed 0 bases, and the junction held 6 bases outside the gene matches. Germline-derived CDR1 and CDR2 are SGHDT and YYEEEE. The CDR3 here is CASRRRGPSTDTQYF. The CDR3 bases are TGTGCCAGCAGACGTAGGGGGCCTAGCACAGATACGCAGTATTTT.

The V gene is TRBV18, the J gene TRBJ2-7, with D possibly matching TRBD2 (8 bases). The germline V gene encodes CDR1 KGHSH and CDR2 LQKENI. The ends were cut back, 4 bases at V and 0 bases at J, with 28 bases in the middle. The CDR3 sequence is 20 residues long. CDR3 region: CASSHMSGGGGGDHSYEQYF. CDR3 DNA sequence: TGTGCCAGCTCACACATGAGCGGGGGAGGAGGGGGCGACCACTCCTACGAGCAGTACTTC.

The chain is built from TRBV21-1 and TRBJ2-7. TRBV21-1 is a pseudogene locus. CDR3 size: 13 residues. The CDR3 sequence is CASGECTAYEQYF. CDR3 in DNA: TGTGCCAGCGGCGAATGTACAGCCTACGAGCAGTACTTC.

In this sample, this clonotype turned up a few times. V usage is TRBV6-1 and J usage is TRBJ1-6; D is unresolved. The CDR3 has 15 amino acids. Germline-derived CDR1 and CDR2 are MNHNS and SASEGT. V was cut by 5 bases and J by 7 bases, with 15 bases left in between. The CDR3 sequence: CASSYNTGENSPLHF. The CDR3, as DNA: TGTGCCAGCAGTTATAATACCGGGGAAAATTCACCCCTCCACTTT.

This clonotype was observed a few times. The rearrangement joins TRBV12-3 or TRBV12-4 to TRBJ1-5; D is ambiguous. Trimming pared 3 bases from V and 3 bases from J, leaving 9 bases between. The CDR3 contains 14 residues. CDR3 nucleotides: TGTGCCAGCAGTTTTGACACGCTCAATCAGCCCCAGCATTTT. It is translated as CASSFDTLNQPQHF.

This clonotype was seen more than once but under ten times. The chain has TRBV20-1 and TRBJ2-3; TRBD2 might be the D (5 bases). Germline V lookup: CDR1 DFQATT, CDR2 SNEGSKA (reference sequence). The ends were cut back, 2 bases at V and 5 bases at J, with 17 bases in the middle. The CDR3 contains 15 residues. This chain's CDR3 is CSARLQPRARDTQYF. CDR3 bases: TGCAGTGCTAGATTGCAGCCGCGGGCCAGAGATACGCAGTATTTT.

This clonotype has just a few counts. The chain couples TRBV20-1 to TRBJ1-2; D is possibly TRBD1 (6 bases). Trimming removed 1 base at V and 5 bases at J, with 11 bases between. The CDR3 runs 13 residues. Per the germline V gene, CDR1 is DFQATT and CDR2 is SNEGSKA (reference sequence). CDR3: CSARAGTTYGYTF. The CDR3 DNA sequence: TGCAGTGCTAGAGCCGGGACAACTTATGGCTACACCTTC.

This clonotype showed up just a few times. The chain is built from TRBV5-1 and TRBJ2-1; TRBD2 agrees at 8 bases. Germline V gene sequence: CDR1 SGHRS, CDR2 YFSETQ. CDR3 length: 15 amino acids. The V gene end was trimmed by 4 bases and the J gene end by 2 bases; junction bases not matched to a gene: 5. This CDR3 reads CASSGGGGTYNEQFF. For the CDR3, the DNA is TGCGCCAGCAGCGGCGGCGGGGGGACCTACAATGAGCAGTTCTTC.